This T cell receptor (beta chain) was profiled in a study of shared clonotypes between healthy human individuals. Findings of the study overall: Among the subsets, naive ones generally showed larger estimated richness than memory ones. Apart from blood, nothing was sampled; tissue repertoires likely differ. Between a handful of donors, naive CD4 clonotypes were shared at a level of about 5%.

CD4+ cell separation produced CD45RA+ naive and CD45RA-negative memory subsets. The CDR3 runs to 14 residues. The V end was cut by 1 base, the J end by 5 bases, with 10 bases between. CDR1 is SGHRS and CDR2 is YFSETQ in the germline V gene. Assay used: immunoSEQ multiplex PCR; TCRdb lists only in-frame clones, some missing. The sample contains roughly 2.2 million clones, approximately 95% of which appear only once. Concerning this clone: Its antigen is undetermined.

This clonotype was sampled from a man aged 18 to 30 in good health. Some clones in this sample may be carry-over from other donors' samples. Sequences were obtained from naive CD4+ T cells from PBMCs. The subset denotes: CD45RA+ positively selected. V usage is TRBV5-1 and J usage is TRBJ1-5; TRBD1 might be the D (6 bases). This chain's CDR3 is CASSLYSGDQPQHF. DNA of the CDR3: TGCGCCAGCAGCTTGTATTCAGGGGATCAGCCCCAGCATTTT.